The next 24 T cell receptor beta chains were all read from a single sample in a study of cytomegalovirus exposure and HLA in healthy donors. Both 60 Vbeta primers and 13 Jbeta primers went into the PCR. Only in-frame clones appear in the TCRdb table, and some are missing; sequencing was by immunoSEQ multiplex PCR. The data hold roughly 170,000 clones, with approximately 78% observed a single time. The sequencing sample was made of PBMCs. The source is a woman between 50 and 59 years old in good health and CMV-seropositive.

This sequence joins TRBV2 and TRBJ1-6; TRBD1 agrees at 9 bases. V gave up 7 bases and J gave up 8 bases; unmatched junction bases: 9. Germline V gene data show CDR1 as SNHLY and CDR2 as FYNNEI. The CDR3 consists of 15 residues. In nucleotides, the CDR3 is TGTGCCAGCACTCTAGAGGGACAGGGCTATTCACCCCTCCACTTT. This codes for CASTLEGQGYSPLHF.

This clone was recorded once. This chain joins TRBV2 and TRBJ2-3; the D is unclear. Germline V gene lookup returns CDR1 SNHLY and CDR2 FYNNEI. With 5 bases removed from V and 2 bases from J, the gap between germline ends came to 8 bases. CDR3 length equals 13 residues. CDR3 sequence reads: CASSFLPTDTQYF. Written as DNA, the CDR3 is TGTGCCAGCAGTTTCCTCCCCACAGATACGCAGTATTTT. Supplemented by reference TRBV2 and TRBJ2-3, the full variable domain reads EPEVTQTPSHQVTQMGQEVILRCVPISNHLYFYWYRQILGQKVEFLVSFYNNEISEKSEIFDDQFSVERPDGSNFTLKIRSTKLEDSAMYFCASSFLPTDTQYFGPGTRLTVL.

The chain recombines TRBV29-1 with TRBJ1-4; 7 bases line up with TRBD1. CDR1 is SQVTM and CDR2 is ANQGSEA in the germline V gene. The CDR3 loop spans 11 amino acids. Unmatched junction bases numbered 0, after V lost 4 bases and J lost 7 bases. This CDR3 reads CSVAGGEKLFF. In nucleotides, the CDR3 is TGCAGCGTTGCAGGGGGTGAAAAACTGTTTTTT.

This chain joins TRBV6-5 and TRBJ1-6; 7 bases are a match to TRBD1. Germline CDR1 reads MNHEY; CDR2 reads SVGAGI. CDR3 length: 15 residues. J lost 9 bases, V lost 2 bases, and 7 bases had no gene match. The CDR3 is CASSYSDRAGSPLHF. Here the CDR3 DNA reads TGTGCCAGCAGTTACAGTGACAGGGCTGGTTCACCCCTCCACTTT.

The CDR3, as DNA: TGTGCCAGCAGCAACCGGGGGGCTTATCATGGCTACACCTTC. Protein product: CASSNRGAYHGYTF. The chain combines TRBV13 with TRBJ1-2; D may be TRBD1 (6 bases). The CDR3 loop spans 14 amino acids. The V gene lost 5 bases and the J gene lost 6 bases, with 16 bases spanning the gap. Germline V lookup: CDR1 PRHDT, CDR2 FYEKMQ (reference sequence).

This CDR3 is CASSHPGEGGINTGELFF. In DNA form, the CDR3 reads TGCGCCAGCAGCCATCCCGGGGAGGGCGGAATAAACACCGGGGAGCTGTTTTTT. The J gene is TRBJ2-2, the V gene TRBV4-1; 7 bases line up with TRBD2. This CDR3 contains 18 residues. The J segment lost 2 bases and the V segment lost 3 bases, leaving 12 bases of the junction unmatched. Germline CDR1 is MGHRA and CDR2 is YSYEKL.

V gene TRBV15 combines with J gene TRBJ1-1; D gene ambiguous. This CDR3 spans 15 amino acids. Trimming shortened V by 0 bases and J by 1 base, and 9 bases separated the two germline ends. CDR1 is LNHNV, CDR2 YYDKDF, per germline (reference sequence). Here the CDR3 DNA reads TGTGCCACCAGCAGAGATGCGGTCCAGAACACTGAAGCTTTCTTT. This sequence encodes CATSRDAVQNTEAFF.

The chain is built from TRBV27 and TRBJ2-1; tentative D call: TRBD1 (5 bases). V was shortened by 2 bases and J by 6 bases, with 8 bases between the two germline ends. This CDR3 has 13 residues. CDR1 is MNHEY, CDR2 SMNVEV, per germline (reference sequence). In DNA, the CDR3 is TGTGCCAGCAGTTTAGACAGTGCCAATGAGCAGTTCTTC. It yields the protein CASSLDSANEQFF.

V gene TRBV12-5 combines with J gene TRBJ2-5, with 8 bases lining up with TRBD2. In germline, CDR1 is LGHNT, CDR2 FRNRAP. Trimming cost V 3 bases and J 5 bases; bases outside gene matches: 5. The CDR3 loop spans 14 amino acids. CDR3 bases: TGTGCTAGTGGTTTACCGGGACTAGAGGAGACCCAGTACTTC. This sequence encodes CASGLPGLEETQYF.

This clone was found a few times. The chain carries TRBV5-1 and TRBJ2-4; 13 bases match TRBD2. The V and J ends lost 4 bases and 8 bases, in that order; junction bases with no gene match: 15. This CDR3 contains 18 residues. Germline V gene sequence: CDR1 SGHRS, CDR2 YFSETQ. The CDR3 nucleotides are TGCGCCAGCAGCCCCGGGACTAGCGGGGCGGACAGGGGTGACATTCAGTACTTC. It translates to CASSPGTSGADRGDIQYF.

The sample holds one count of this clone. The gene calls are TRBV4-2 and TRBJ1-3; the D gene is possibly TRBD1 (6 bases). The germline V and J ends were trimmed by 0 bases and 5 bases, with 14 bases remaining between them. Germline V gene data show CDR1 as LGHNA and CDR2 as YNFKEQ. This CDR3 is built from 16 residues. The CDR3, as DNA: TGTGCCAGCAGCCAAGATAGGGGGGGGGCCCGAAACACCATATATTTT. Encoded protein: CASSQDRGGARNTIYF.

This sequence joins TRBV19 and TRBJ2-3, with 10 bases identical to TRBD1. The CDR3 consists of 15 residues. Trimming cost V 5 bases and J 4 bases; bases outside gene matches: 6. The germline V gene encodes CDR1 LNHDA and CDR2 SQIVND (reference sequence). The CDR3 loop reads CASSVPGQGSDTQYF. The CDR3 DNA reads as TGTGCCAGTAGTGTTCCGGGACAGGGGTCAGATACGCAGTATTTT.

The chain couples TRBV5-1 to TRBJ1-1, with TRBD1 matching 7 bases. The CDR3 runs to 15 residues. Germline CDR1 SGHRS, CDR2 YFSETQ. V lost 4 bases and J lost 6; bases outside the gene matches: 12. CDR3 sequence reads: CASSLQGMGVAEAFF. CDR3 coding DNA: TGCGCCAGCAGCCTACAGGGGATGGGGGTCGCTGAAGCTTTCTTT. Drawing the rest from reference TRBV5-1 and TRBJ1-1, the complete variable domain is KAGVTQTPRYLIKTRGQQVTLSCSPISGHRSVSWYQQTPGQGLQFLFEYFSETQRNKGNFPGRFSGRQFSNSRSEMNVSTLELGDSALYLCASSLQGMGVAEAFFGQGTRLTVV.

As concerns this clone: At one end, the junction sequence differs from germline, possibly due to a read error. The V gene is TRBV7-9, the J gene TRBJ2-5; 8 positions agree with TRBD1. The CDR3 runs to 16 residues. Per the germline V gene, CDR1 is SEHNR and CDR2 is FQNEAQ (reference sequence). CDR3 nucleotide sequence: TGTTCCAGCAGCCTTCCGGGACAGGACGTTTTAGAGACCCAGTACTTC. Its translation: CSSSLPGQDVLETQYF. Full variable domain (missing parts from reference TRBV7-9 and TRBJ2-5): DTGVSQNPRHKITKRGQNVTFRCDPISEHNRLYWYRQTLGQGPEFLTYFQNEAQLEKSRLLSDRFSAERPKGSFSTLEIQRTEQGDSAMYLCSSSLPGQDVLETQYFGPGTRLLVL.

This clone was seen a handful of times. V and J are TRBV21-1 and TRBJ2-1; the D call in the table, TRBD2, was not verified against the DNA. TRBV21-1 is a recognized pseudogene. The CDR3 contains 16 residues. The CDR3, as DNA: TGTGCCAGCACCTACCCGAACCGGCTAGCCTACAATGAGCAGTTCTTC. It yields the protein CASTYPNRLAYNEQFF.

V and J are TRBV30 and TRBJ1-2, with a possible D match to TRBD1 (6 bases). Germline CDR1 and CDR2: GTSNPN and SVGIG (reference sequence). The CDR3 sequence is 12 residues long. V shed 3 bases and J shed 8 bases, with 13 bases lying between them. The CDR3 region is CAWSRQAGGYTF. The CDR3 DNA follows: TGTGCCTGGAGCCGACAGGCTGGCGGCTACACCTTC.

The chain has TRBV7-7 and TRBJ2-1; TRBD2 matches at 7 bases. J was trimmed by 6 bases and V by 4 bases; bases with no gene match: 9. This CDR3 is 15 amino acids long. CDR1 is SSHAT, CDR2 FNYEAQ, per germline (reference sequence). In nucleotides, the CDR3 is TGTGCCAGCAGCTCCGGGACTACCCCCTCCAATGAGCAGTTCTTC. It encodes CASSSGTTPSNEQFF. Using reference TRBV7-7 and TRBJ2-1 for the parts outside the CDR3, the full variable domain is GAGVSQSPRYKVTKRGQDVTLRCDPISSHATLYWYQQALGQGPEFLTYFNYEAQPDKSGLPSDRFSAERPEGSISTLTIQRTEQRDSAMYRCASSSGTTPSNEQFFGPGTRLTVL.

The CDR3 sequence: CASSPGGGSKTQYF. In DNA, the CDR3 is TGTGCCAGCAGCCCCGGGGGGGGCTCGAAGACCCAGTACTTC. The rearrangement uses TRBV7-3 and TRBJ2-5, with 8 bases that match TRBD2. The CDR3 contains 14 residues. Germline values: CDR1 SGHTA, CDR2 FQGTGA. Unmatched junction bases numbered 8, after V lost 5 bases and J lost 6 bases.

The chain couples TRBV6-5 to TRBJ2-3; D might be TRBD2 (6 bases). Germline V lookup: CDR1 MNHEY, CDR2 SVGAGI. Trimming removed 7 bases from V and 3 bases from J, with 11 bases in between. The CDR3 runs to 13 residues. The CDR3 protein is CASKAGITDTQYF. The CDR3 DNA reads as TGTGCCAGCAAGGCGGGGATAACAGATACGCAGTATTTT.

The J gene is TRBJ2-7, the V gene TRBV30, with D unresolved. The CDR3 is 14 amino acids. Germline CDR1 and CDR2: GTSNPN and SVGIG (reference sequence). Trimming pared 2 bases from V and 0 bases from J, leaving 11 bases between. In DNA, the CDR3 is TGTGCCTGGAGTCTCCAGTTAAGCTCCTACGAGCAGTACTTC. Its translation: CAWSLQLSSYEQYF.

The gene calls are TRBV25-1 and TRBJ2-1; tentative D call: TRBD2 (5 bases). The germline V and J ends were trimmed by 7 bases and 4 bases, with 14 bases remaining between them. The CDR3 has 14 amino acids. Germline CDR1 MGHDK, CDR2 SYGVNS. CDR3 nucleotides: TGTGCCAGCACCCTAACCTCGGGGTACAATGAGCAGTTCTTC. It encodes CASTLTSGYNEQFF.

The gene calls are TRBV27 and TRBJ2-7; D uncertain. Germline values: CDR1 MNHEY, CDR2 SMNVEV (reference sequence). Trimming left V 3 bases short and J 1 base short, with 13 bases between. This CDR3 is 15 amino acids long. Written as DNA, the CDR3 is TGTGCCAGCAGTTTCGTGAGCAGGAAATCCTACGAGCAGTACTTC. Translation: CASSFVSRKSYEQYF.

A single count supports this clone. This chain joins TRBV5-1 and TRBJ2-3, with 10 nucleotides matching TRBD2. The CDR3 covers 16 residues. The germline gives CDR1 SGHRS, CDR2 YFSETQ. After removal of 0 bases from V and 2 bases from J, the junction contained 3 bases not matched to a gene. The CDR3 DNA is TGCGCCAGCAGCTTGGAGACTAGCGGGTACACAGATACGCAGTATTTT. Its protein is CASSLETSGYTDTQYF.

J is TRBJ1-2 and V is TRBV6-5; 7 positions agree with TRBD1. V was clipped by 5 bases and J by 4 bases; unmatched bases: 7. The CDR3 has 14 residues. Germline V gene sequence: CDR1 MNHEY, CDR2 SVGAGI. The chain's CDR3 is CASSRTGRVYGYTF. The CDR3 DNA follows: TGTGCCAGCAGTCGGACAGGCCGCGTCTATGGCTACACCTTC.